This T cell receptor (beta chain) was sequenced for a study of tumor-infiltrating lymphocytes in localized non-small cell lung cancer. CDR1 is SGHTA, CDR2 FQGNSA, per germline. CDR3 length equals 13 residues. The ends were cut back, 6 bases at V and 3 bases at J, with 11 bases in the middle. Some clones are missing from TCRdb's copy, which holds only in-frame ones; the method was immunoSEQ multiplex PCR. This table has 12,000 or so clones, about 72% appearing once. Sequenced input: uninvolved lung tissue not adjacent to the tumor. This clonotype was obtained from a human donor with non-small cell lung cancer. The genes are TRBV7-2 and TRBJ1-1; D is ambiguous. CDR3 protein: CASSPFADTEAFF. The CDR3, as DNA: TGTGCCAGCAGTCCCTTCGCGGACACTGAAGCTTTCTTT.